This T cell receptor beta chain was found in a study of human T cells and chemical hapten exposure. Total RNA extraction was carried out from unfractionated whole blood. The V gene's germline CDR1 is SQVTM and CDR2 ANQGSEA. CDR3 length: 13 residues. Between the trimmed V and J ends, which lost 3 bases and 6 bases, there was a span of 12 bases. Each cDNA molecule in the library carried unique molecular identifiers. Original processing notes: There were a median of roughly 100,000 TCRs per sample, with a range from about 20,000 to 700,000. TCRdb itself ran the reads through MiXCR, one entry per CDR3 protein. The V and J calls come from TCRdb's annotation, not from the publication. The data show roughly 120,000 distinct CDR3 sequences, with over 7% seen just once and approximately 1.5% held by the top ten.

The rearrangement joins TRBV29-1 to TRBJ2-4; D perhaps matches TRBD2 (6 bases). The sample taken for sequencing was whole blood. This clonotype was obtained from a human donor in good health. Some clones in this sample may be carry-over from other donors' samples. CDR3 protein: CSVESGVPNIQYF. CDR3 in DNA: TGCAGCGTTGAGTCGGGAGTTCCAAACATTCAGTACTTC.